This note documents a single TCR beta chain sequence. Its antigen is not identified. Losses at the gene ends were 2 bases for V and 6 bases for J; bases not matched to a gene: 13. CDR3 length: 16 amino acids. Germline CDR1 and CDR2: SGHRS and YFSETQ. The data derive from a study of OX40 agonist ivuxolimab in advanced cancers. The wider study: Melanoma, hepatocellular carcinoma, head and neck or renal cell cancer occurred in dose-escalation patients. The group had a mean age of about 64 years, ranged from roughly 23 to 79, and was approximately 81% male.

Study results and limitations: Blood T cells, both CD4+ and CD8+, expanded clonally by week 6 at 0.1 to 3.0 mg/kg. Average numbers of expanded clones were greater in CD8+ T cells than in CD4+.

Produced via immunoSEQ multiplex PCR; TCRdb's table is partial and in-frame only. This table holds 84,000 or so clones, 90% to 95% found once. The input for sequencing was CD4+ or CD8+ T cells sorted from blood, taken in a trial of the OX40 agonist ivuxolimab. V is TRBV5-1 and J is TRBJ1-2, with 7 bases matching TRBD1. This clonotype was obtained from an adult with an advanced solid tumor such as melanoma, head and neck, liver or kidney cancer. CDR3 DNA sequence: TGCGCCAGCAGCTTTTTCCTTAATACAGGGGAGGATGGCTACACCTTC. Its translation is CASSFFLNTGEDGYTF.